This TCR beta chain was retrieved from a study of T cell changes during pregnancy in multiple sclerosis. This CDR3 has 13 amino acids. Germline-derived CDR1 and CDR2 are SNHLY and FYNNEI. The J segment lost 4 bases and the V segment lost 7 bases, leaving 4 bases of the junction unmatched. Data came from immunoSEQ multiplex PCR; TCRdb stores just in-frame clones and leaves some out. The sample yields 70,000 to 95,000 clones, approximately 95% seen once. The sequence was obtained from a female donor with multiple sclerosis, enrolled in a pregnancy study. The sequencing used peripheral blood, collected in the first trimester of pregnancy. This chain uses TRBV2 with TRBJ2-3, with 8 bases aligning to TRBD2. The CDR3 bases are TGTGCCAGCATAAGCGGGGGCGCAGATACGCAGTATTTT. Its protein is CASISGGADTQYF.